This T cell receptor (beta chain) came from a study of Graves' ophthalmopathy and Graves' hyperthyroidism. Study-level background: Peripheral blood was gathered at first diagnosis, ahead of any treatment whatsoever. Study results and limitations: Most expanded thyroid clonotypes above 0.001 frequency also appeared in blood.

Clinical symptoms, serum thyroxine, TRAb, thyroid ultrasound and orbital computed tomography formed the basis of diagnosis. Beta-chain TCR CDR3 regions were amplified from RNA transcripts. HTBI primers were used in a first-round RT-PCR, which preceded a second-round multiplex PCR. TCRdb analysed the multiplex PCR reads with MiXCR anew, one entry per CDR3 protein. The table records some 520,000 distinct CDR3 sequences, about 15% of them present only once. The CDR3 sequence is 16 residues long. The junction had 12 bases not matched to a gene; V was cut back by 4 bases and J by 5 bases. CDR1 is MDHEN, CDR2 SYDVKM, per germline. This clonotype was found once. Its cognate antigen is unknown.

This TCR came from a woman aged 25 to 39 with Graves' ophthalmopathy. The chain joins TRBV28 to TRBJ2-7, with 9 bases aligning to TRBD1. Sequenced input: blood. CDR3 nucleotides: TGTGCCAGCAGTTCATACCTGGACAGGGACAGGGACGAGCAGTACTTC. Its translation: CASSSYLDRDRDEQYF.